The clone carrying this TCR beta chain occurred a few times. Antigen specificity is unknown. This sample was included in a study of blood T cells in healthy people across ages. Study results and limitations: Older age went with lower TCR beta diversity per million T cells, in a roughly linear way. Whereas aged donors had fewer naive CD4+ cells, long-lived donors had more of them and higher diversity.

Primed by a sample-barcoded 5' primer and a J-beta primer mix, a second PCR proceeded for about 6 to 11 cycles. TCRdb recomputed calls from the 5' RACE reads with MiXCR, one row per CDR3 protein. The sample holds fewer than 2 million distinct CDR3 sequences, around 42% seen once. Germline CDR1 is PRHDT and CDR2 is FYEKMQ (reference sequence). CDR3 size: 13 residues. The V gene lost 4 bases and the J gene lost 7 bases, with 11 bases spanning the gap. No fewer than 6 million PBMCs went into each sample. The V call is TRBV13, the J call TRBJ2-1, with a weak D call TRBD2 (6 bases). Specimen: blood. The receptor was derived from a human donor in good health. CDR3 in DNA: TGTGCCAGCAGCTCCAGACTAGGGAATGAGCAGTTCTTC. This sequence encodes CASSSRLGNEQFF. Combining the CDR3 with reference TRBV13 and TRBJ2-1 gives the whole variable domain AAGVIQSPRHLIKEKRETATLKCYPIPRHDTVYWYQQGPGQDPQFLISFYEKMQSDKGSIPDRFSAQQFSDYHSELNMSSLELGDSALYFCASSSRLGNEQFFGPGTRLTVL.